This T cell receptor beta chain came from a study of blood T cell repertoires in COVID-19. Across the whole study: Acute and convalescent COVID-19 specimens originated in the United States, Italy and Spain. Nucleic acid was either cDNA or gDNA, and it came from T cells, B-cell-depleted T cells, or PBMCs.

As processed by the authors: Amplification of reference gene primers provided the estimated nucleated cell counts. The protocol was immunoSEQ multiplex PCR, while the TCRdb copy is restricted to in-frame clones and leaves out a portion. Clonal size and the V and J genes are those of that table, whereas D and trimming came from the DNA. The sample consists of 400,000 or so clones, more than 75% of them appearing once. The receptor's source is a human donor in a cohort sampled during active COVID-19. The sequenced material came from peripheral blood.

Here the CDR3 DNA reads TGTGCCAGCAGTTCTAGCGGGGGAACGGGAGAGACCCAGTACTTC. Its translation: CASSSSGGTGETQYF. The rearrangement links TRBV27 to TRBJ2-5, with 10 bases fitting TRBD2. The junction had 6 bases not matched to a gene; V was cut back by 4 bases and J by 4 bases. The CDR3 covers 15 residues. Germline V gene sequence: CDR1 MNHEY, CDR2 SMNVEV (reference sequence).